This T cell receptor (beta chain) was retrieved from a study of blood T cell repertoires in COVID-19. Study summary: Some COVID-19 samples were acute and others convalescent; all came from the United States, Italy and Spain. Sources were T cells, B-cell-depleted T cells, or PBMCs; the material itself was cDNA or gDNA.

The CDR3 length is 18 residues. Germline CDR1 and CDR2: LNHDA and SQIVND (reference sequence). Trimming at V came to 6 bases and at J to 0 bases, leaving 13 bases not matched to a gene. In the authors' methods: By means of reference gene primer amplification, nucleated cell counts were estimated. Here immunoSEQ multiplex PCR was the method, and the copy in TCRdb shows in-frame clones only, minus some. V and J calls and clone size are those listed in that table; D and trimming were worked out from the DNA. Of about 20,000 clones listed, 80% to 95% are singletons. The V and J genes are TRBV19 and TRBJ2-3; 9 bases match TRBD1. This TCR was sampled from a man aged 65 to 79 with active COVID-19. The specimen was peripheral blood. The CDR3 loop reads CASRRGDRAITSTDTQYF. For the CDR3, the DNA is TGTGCCAGTAGAAGAGGGGACAGGGCTATTACTAGCACAGATACGCAGTATTTT.